This TCR beta chain derives from a study of patients and donors after allogeneic stem cell transplantation. Each CDR3 protein gets one entry after TCRdb re-called the RT-PCR reads with MiXCR. This table has roughly 880,000 distinct CDR3 sequences, 18% appearing once. Sequenced input: blood, either unsorted or a sorted T cell fraction (not recorded which). The source of this sequence is a human donor who was either an allogeneic HSCT recipient or a stem cell or donor lymphocyte infusion donor (not recorded which). It is not recorded whose cells these are; they may come from a transplant donor.

The CDR3 protein is CASARNAETQYF. The CDR3 region has the DNA TGTGCCAGCGCTCGCAATGCAGAGACCCAGTACTTC. The chain is built from TRBV12-3 or TRBV12-4 and TRBJ2-5; no definite D call. The V gene lost 8 bases and the J gene lost 4 bases, with 11 bases spanning the gap. The CDR3 runs 12 residues.